The 6 T cell receptor beta chains in this list originate from one sample, sequenced in a study of CD8 T cells in ankylosing spondylitis. MiXCR was run by TCRdb on the 5' RACE reads, yielding one entry per CDR3 protein. The data hold approximately 250,000 distinct CDR3 sequences, with roughly 8% observed a single time. Sequencing was done on a sample of blood, either unsorted or a sorted T cell fraction (not recorded which). The receptor source for this set is a female donor with ankylosing spondylitis or in good health (not recorded which).

The chain carries TRBV7-9 and TRBJ2-7, with D uncertain. Trimming took off 4 bases at V and 6 bases at J, with 13 bases between the two ends. Germline V gene lookup returns CDR1 SEHNR and CDR2 FQNEAQ (reference sequence). The CDR3 sequence is 13 residues long. CDR3 in DNA: TGTGCCAGCAGCTCCTCACGGACGTCCGAGCAGTACTTC. Protein product: CASSSSRTSEQYF.

The sample holds many counts of this clonotype. V is TRBV6-2 or TRBV6-3 and J is TRBJ1-2; D possibly corresponds to TRBD1 (5 bases). Trimming took 2 bases from V and 7 from J, leaving 8 bases between them. Germline CDR1 and CDR2: MNHEY and SVGEGT. This CDR3 is built from 12 residues. The DNA of the CDR3 is TGTGCCAGCAGTTACGTTGGGGCTGGCTACACCTTC. The encoded protein is CASSYVGAGYTF.

This clonotype was seen many times. The chain carries TRBV20-1 and TRBJ1-6, with a tentative D call TRBD1 (5 bases). Germline values: CDR1 DFQATT, CDR2 SNEGSKA (reference sequence). V shed 3 bases and J shed 8 bases, with 17 bases lying between them. The CDR3 sequence is 15 residues long. CDR3 DNA sequence: TGCAGTGCTAGGACCTCAGACAGCAGTCATTCACCCCTCCACTTT. Protein product: CSARTSDSSHSPLHF.

This clonotype was recorded many times. CDR3 residues: CASSYGGDYGYTF. The CDR3 DNA sequence: TGTGCCAGCAGTTACGGGGGTGACTATGGCTACACCTTC. The chain combines TRBV6-5 with TRBJ1-2, with D possibly TRBD1 on 5 matching bases. The V and J ends lost 2 bases and 3 bases respectively, with 7 bases between them. This CDR3 spans 13 amino acids. Germline-derived CDR1 and CDR2 are MNHEY and SVGAGI.

A word on this clonotype: A read error may be the cause here, since a much bigger clone is one base away. V gene TRBV27 combines with J gene TRBJ2-3, with 7 bases aligning to TRBD1. The CDR3 has 16 residues. The germline gives CDR1 MNHEY, CDR2 SMNVEV (reference sequence). CDR3 in amino acids: CASSLVGQEVADMQYF. The CDR3 bases are TGTGCCAGCAGTTTAGTCGGACAGGAGGTTGCAGATATGCAGTATTTT.

This clonotype was seen at least ten times. The gene calls are TRBV7-9 and TRBJ1-6, with D tentatively TRBD1 (6 bases). The CDR3 has 13 residues. Trimming took 3 bases from V and 15 from J, leaving 15 bases between them. Per germline, CDR1 SEHNR and CDR2 FQNEAQ (reference sequence). In DNA, the CDR3 is TGTGCCAGCAGCTTTTCCCCCGGGGGCCACCTCCACTTT. It yields the protein CASSFSPGGHLHF.